Sequencing of this TCR beta chain was carried out in a study of T cells in Graves' hyperthyroidism and ophthalmopathy. V lost 4 bases and J 7 bases, leaving 18 bases between the germline ends. The length of the CDR3 is 14 residues. Germline V gene sequence: CDR1 SGHDT, CDR2 YYEEEE. Concerning this clonotype itself: Its antigen is not known.

Used for diagnoses were clinical symptoms, serum thyroxine and TRAb, thyroid ultrasound and orbital computed tomography. From more than 8 ml of fresh peripheral blood, PBMCs were isolated. Amplified TCR beta CDR3 regions derived from RNA transcripts. In the first-round RT-PCR of the TCR CDR3, the HTBI primer set was used. TCRdb passed the multiplex PCR reads through MiXCR, listing each CDR3 protein once. The sample contains 300,000 to 350,000 distinct CDR3 sequences, approximately 13% of which appear only once. Notes on the study in general: A model of 13 V-J features distinguished ophthalmopathy from stable hyperthyroidism.

The chain uses TRBV5-6 and TRBJ2-7; D is uncertain. The sequencing input was blood. The sequence was collected from a woman in her twenties or thirties with Graves' hyperthyroidism. DNA of the CDR3: TGTGCCAGCAGCCAATCGGTGGTCCTTCAAGAGCAGTACTTC. As protein: CASSQSVVLQEQYF.